The T cell receptor (beta chain) described here comes from a study of T cell responses to AZD1222 COVID-19 vaccine. Turning to the study itself: Analyses pooled second doses at about 4 or about 12 weeks.

To note about this clone: The antigen remains undetermined.

Study-wide results and caveats: A mostly white British donor set with more females was recruited, and clonal diversity was possibly underestimated. Compared with day 0, the breadth and depth of the Spike-specific TCR repertoire rose significantly after two doses of AZD1222. Regions left unmutated in variants are reportedly the target of nearly half of spike-specific TCRs.

The table came from immunoSEQ multiplex PCR; TCRdb's copy has only in-frame clones and leaves some out. The sample lists fewer than 120,000 clones, roughly 85% seen once, with 2.5% to 3.5% in the top ten. CDR1 SGHKS and CDR2 YYEKEE come from the germline V gene (reference sequence). J lost 3 bases, V lost 2 bases, and 4 bases had no gene match. This CDR3 has 15 residues. The TCR originated in an adult in good health. The rearrangement uses TRBV5-5 and TRBJ2-2; 7 bases fit TRBD1. Sequenced material: peripheral blood, taken on day 0 of AZD1222 vaccination. The chain's CDR3 is CASSFRQGYTGELFF. CDR3 sequence (DNA): TGTGCCAGCAGCTTTAGACAGGGCTACACCGGGGAGCTGTTTTTT. Complete variable domain (other parts from reference TRBV5-5 and TRBJ2-2): DAGVTQSPTHLIKTRGQQVTLRCSPISGHKSVSWYQQVLGQGPQFIFQYYEKEERGRGNFPDRFSARQFPNYSSELNVNALLLGDSALYLCASSFRQGYTGELFFGEGSRLTVL.